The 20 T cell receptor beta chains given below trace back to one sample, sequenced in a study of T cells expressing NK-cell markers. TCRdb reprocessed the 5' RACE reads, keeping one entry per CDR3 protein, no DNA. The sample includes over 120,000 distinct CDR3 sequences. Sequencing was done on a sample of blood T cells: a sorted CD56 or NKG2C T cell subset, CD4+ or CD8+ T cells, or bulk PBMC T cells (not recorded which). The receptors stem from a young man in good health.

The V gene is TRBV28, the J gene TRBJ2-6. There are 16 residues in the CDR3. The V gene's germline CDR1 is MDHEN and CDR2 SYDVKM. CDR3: CASSLRPVSGANVLTF.

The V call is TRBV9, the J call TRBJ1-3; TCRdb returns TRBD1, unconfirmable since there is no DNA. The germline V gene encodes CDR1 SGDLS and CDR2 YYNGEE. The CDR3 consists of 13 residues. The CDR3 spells CASSVEDRGTIYF.

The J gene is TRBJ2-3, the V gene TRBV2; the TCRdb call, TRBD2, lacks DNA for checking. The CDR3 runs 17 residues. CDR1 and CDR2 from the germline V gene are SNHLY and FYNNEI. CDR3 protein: CASSERAGTSFADTQYF.

The CDR3 spells CASYGVSSGSHNEQFF. The chain recombines TRBV12-3 or TRBV12-4 with TRBJ2-1; the D call of TRBD2 rests on TCRdb alone, since no DNA is present to check it. This CDR3 has 16 residues.

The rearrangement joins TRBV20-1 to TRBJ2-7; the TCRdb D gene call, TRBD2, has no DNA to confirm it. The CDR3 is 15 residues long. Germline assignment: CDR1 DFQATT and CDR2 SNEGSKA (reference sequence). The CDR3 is CSARVWERQTYEQYF.

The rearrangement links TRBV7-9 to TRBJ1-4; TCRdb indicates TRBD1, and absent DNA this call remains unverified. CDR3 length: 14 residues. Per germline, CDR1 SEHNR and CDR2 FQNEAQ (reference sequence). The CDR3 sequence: CASSSLDSVEKLFF.

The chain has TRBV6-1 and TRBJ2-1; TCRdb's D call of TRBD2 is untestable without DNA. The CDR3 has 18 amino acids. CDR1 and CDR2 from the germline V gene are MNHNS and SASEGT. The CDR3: CASSTQREGPSSYNEQFF.

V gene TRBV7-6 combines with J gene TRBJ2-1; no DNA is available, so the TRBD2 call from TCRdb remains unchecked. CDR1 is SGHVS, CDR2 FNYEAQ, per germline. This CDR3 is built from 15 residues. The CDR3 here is CASTPTSGDYNEQFF.

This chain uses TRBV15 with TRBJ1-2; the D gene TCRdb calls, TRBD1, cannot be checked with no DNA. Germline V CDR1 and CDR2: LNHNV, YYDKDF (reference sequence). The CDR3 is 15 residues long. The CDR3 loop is CATSLDRRSGYGYTF.

The chain's CDR3 is CASSLGGDEQFF. The V call is TRBV7-6, the J call TRBJ2-1; the D gene TCRdb calls, TRBD1, cannot be checked with no DNA. Germline assignment: CDR1 SGHVS and CDR2 FNYEAQ. The CDR3 runs to 12 residues.

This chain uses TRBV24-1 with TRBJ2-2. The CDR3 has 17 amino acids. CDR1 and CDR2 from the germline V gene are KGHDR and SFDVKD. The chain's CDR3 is CATSDNEALRDTGELFF.

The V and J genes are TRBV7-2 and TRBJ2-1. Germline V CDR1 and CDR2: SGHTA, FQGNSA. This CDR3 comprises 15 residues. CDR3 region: CASSLLASSYNEQFF.

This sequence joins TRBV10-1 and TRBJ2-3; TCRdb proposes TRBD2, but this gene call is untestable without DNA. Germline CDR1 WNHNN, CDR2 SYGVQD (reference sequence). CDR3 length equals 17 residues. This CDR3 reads CASSESSLAGGQDTQYF.

The CDR3 protein is CASSLGDGSYNEQFF. The chain couples TRBV11-2 to TRBJ2-1; no DNA is available, so the TRBD2 call from TCRdb remains unchecked. The germline V gene encodes CDR1 SGHAT and CDR2 FQNNGV. The CDR3 length is 15 residues.

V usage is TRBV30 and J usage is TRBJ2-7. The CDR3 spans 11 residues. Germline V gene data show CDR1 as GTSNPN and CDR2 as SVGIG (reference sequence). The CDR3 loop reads CAWSVDGEQYF. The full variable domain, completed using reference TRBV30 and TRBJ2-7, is SQTIHQWPATLVQPVGSPLSLECTVEGTSNPNLYWYRQAAGRGLQLLFYSVGIGQISSEVPQNLSASRPQDRQFILSSKKLLLSDSGFYLCAWSVDGEQYFGPGTRLTVT.

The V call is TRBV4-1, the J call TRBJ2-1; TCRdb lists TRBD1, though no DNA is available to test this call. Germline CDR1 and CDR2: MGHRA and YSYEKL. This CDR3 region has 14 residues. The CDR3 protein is CASSQDYGGNEQFF.

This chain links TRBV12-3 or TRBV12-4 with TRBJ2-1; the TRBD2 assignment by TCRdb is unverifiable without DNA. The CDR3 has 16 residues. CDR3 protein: CASSFGLAGEGGEQFF.

CDR3 residues: CASSESSSLGEKLFF. The chain carries TRBV2 and TRBJ1-4. The CDR3 is made up of 15 amino acids. The germline V gene has CDR1 SNHLY and CDR2 FYNNEI. The full variable domain, completed using reference TRBV2 and TRBJ1-4, is EPEVTQTPSHQVTQMGQEVILRCVPISNHLYFYWYRQILGQKVEFLVSFYNNEISEKSEIFDDQFSVERPDGSNFTLKIRSTKLEDSAMYFCASSESSSLGEKLFFGSGTQLSVL.

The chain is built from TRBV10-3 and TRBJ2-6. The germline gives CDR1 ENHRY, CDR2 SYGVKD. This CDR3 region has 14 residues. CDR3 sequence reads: CAIGQGSGANVLTF.

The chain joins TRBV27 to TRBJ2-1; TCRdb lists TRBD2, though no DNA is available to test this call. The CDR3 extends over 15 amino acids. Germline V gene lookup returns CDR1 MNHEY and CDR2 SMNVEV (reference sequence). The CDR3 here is CASREEILGYNEQFF.